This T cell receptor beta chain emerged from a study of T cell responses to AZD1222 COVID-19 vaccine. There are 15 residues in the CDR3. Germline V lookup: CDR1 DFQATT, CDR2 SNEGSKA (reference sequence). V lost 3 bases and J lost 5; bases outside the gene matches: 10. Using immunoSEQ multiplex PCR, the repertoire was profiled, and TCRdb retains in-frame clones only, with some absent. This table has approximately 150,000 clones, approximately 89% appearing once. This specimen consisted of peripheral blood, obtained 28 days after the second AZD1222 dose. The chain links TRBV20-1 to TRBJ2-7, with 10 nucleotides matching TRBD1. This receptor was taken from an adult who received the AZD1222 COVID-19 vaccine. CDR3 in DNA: TGCAGTGCTAGTGACCCCGCGACAGGGGGCAACGAGCAGTACTTC. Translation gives CSASDPATGGNEQYF.